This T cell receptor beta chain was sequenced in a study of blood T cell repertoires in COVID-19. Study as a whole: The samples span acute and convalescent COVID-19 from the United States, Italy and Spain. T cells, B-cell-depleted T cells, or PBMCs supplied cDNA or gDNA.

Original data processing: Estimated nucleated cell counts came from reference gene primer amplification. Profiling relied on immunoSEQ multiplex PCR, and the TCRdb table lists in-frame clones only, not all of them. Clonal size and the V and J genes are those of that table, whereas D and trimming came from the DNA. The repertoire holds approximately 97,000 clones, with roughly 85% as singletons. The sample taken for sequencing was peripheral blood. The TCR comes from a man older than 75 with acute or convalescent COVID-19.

CDR3 protein: CASSPQGNIQYF. The CDR3 coding sequence is TGCGCCAGCAGCCCCCAGGGAAACATTCAGTACTTC. The chain recombines TRBV5-1 with TRBJ2-4, with D possibly being TRBD1 (5 bases). This CDR3 region has 12 residues. The V end was cut by 4 bases, the J end by 6 bases, with 8 bases between. The germline gives CDR1 SGHRS, CDR2 YFSETQ.